This T cell receptor (beta chain) comes out of a study of OX40 agonist ivuxolimab in advanced cancers. Study details: Among those enrolled, mean age was around 60 years (range roughly 20 to 85) and approximately 80% were male.

Study-level points and caveats: Antigen specificity remained undetermined for the expanded peripheral T cells. Low clonal expansion, among the lowest seen, marked partial responders at 0.1-3.0 mg/kg. Relative to CD4+ cells, CD8+ T cells on average had more expanded clones.

Trimming left V 4 bases short and J 0 bases short, with 8 bases between. The length of the CDR3 is 14 residues. Germline assignment: CDR1 SGHRS and CDR2 YFSETQ. For this clone: Its specificity is unknown.

TCRdb's copy holds only in-frame clones and misses some; the assay was immunoSEQ multiplex PCR. The sample includes approximately 120,000 clones, roughly 92% of them seen just once. The source of this sequence is an adult with an advanced solid tumor such as melanoma, head and neck, liver or kidney cancer. Specimen: CD4+ or CD8+ T cells sorted from blood, collected in a trial of the OX40 agonist ivuxolimab. J is TRBJ1-3 and V is TRBV5-1; the D is unclear. CDR3 in amino acids: CASSRDSSGNTIYF. CDR3 nucleotide sequence: TGCGCCAGCAGCCGTGACTCCTCTGGAAACACCATATATTTT.